These 21 T cell receptor beta chains came from one sample sequenced in a study of T cell responses to AZD1222 COVID-19 vaccine. The assay was immunoSEQ multiplex PCR, and TCRdb's table has in-frame clones only and misses some. The sample contains some 180,000 clones, 85% to 95% of which appear only once. The specimen comprised peripheral blood, sampled on day 0 of AZD1222 vaccination. The receptors originated from an adult in good health.

The chain couples TRBV5-1 to TRBJ1-6; a possible D gene is TRBD1 (6 bases). Between the trimmed V and J ends, which lost 4 bases and 1 base, there was a span of 9 bases. The germline V gene encodes CDR1 SGHRS and CDR2 YFSETQ. This CDR3 has 15 residues. The CDR3 loop is CASSEGGSYNSPLHF. The CDR3 DNA is TGCGCCAGCAGCGAGGGGGGGTCCTATAATTCACCCCTCCACTTT.

This sequence joins TRBV10-3 and TRBJ2-3; 9 bases match TRBD2. The germline V gene has CDR1 ENHRY and CDR2 SYGVKD. This CDR3 has 17 residues. Trimming removed 6 bases from V and 2 bases from J; junction bases left unmatched: 12. The CDR3 sequence is CAIRPGGGGATTDTQYF. The DNA of the CDR3 is TGTGCCATCAGACCTGGGGGCGGGGGGGCTACCACAGATACGCAGTATTTT.

The chain combines TRBV27 with TRBJ2-6; no firm D call. This CDR3 spans 17 amino acids. V lost 6 bases to trimming and J lost 2 bases, with 17 bases between them. The V gene's germline CDR1 is MNHEY and CDR2 SMNVEV (reference sequence). CDR3 DNA sequence: TGTGCCAGCAGGGCCGGTGGGAACTCTCCTGGGGCCAACGTCCTGACTTTC. It is translated as CASRAGGNSPGANVLTF.

Note on this clone: Distinct nucleotide sequences in the sample also encode this CDR3. The chain recombines TRBV5-1 with TRBJ1-1, with 8 positions matching TRBD1. The J segment lost 1 base and the V segment lost 4 bases, leaving 3 bases of the junction unmatched. The germline V gene encodes CDR1 SGHRS and CDR2 YFSETQ. This CDR3 has 14 residues. CDR3 DNA sequence: TGCGCCAGCAGCCCTGGGACAGGGAACACTGAAGCTTTCTTT. Translating gives CASSPGTGNTEAFF.

The chain couples TRBV6-2 or TRBV6-3 to TRBJ1-2; 7 positions agree with TRBD1. Germline assignment: CDR1 MNHEY and CDR2 SVGEGT. This CDR3 spans 13 amino acids. V dropped 6 bases and J dropped 4; count of bases not matched to a gene: 5. As DNA, the CDR3 is TGTGCCAGCAGCTCCGGGACAGTCTATGGCTACACCTTC. This gives the protein CASSSGTVYGYTF.

The CDR3: CASNMQLNNQPQHF. The DNA for the CDR3 is TGTGCCAGCAATATGCAGCTAAACAATCAGCCCCAGCATTTT. The chain uses TRBV6-5 and TRBJ1-5; D call uncertain. Germline V gives CDR1 MNHEY, CDR2 SVGAGI. This CDR3 contains 14 residues. Trimming removed 7 bases from V and 3 bases from J, with 13 bases in between.

V and J are TRBV25-1 and TRBJ2-1; 8 nucleotides align to TRBD2. V trimming: 1 base; J trimming: 0 bases; junction bases outside the gene matches: 2. CDR3 length: 16 residues. Per the germline V gene, CDR1 is MGHDK and CDR2 is SYGVNS. The CDR3 DNA reads TGTGCCAGCAGTGAATCGGGGACTAGCTCCTACAATGAGCAGTTCTTC. Protein: CASSESGTSSYNEQFF. The entire variable domain, with the rest obtained from reference TRBV25-1 and TRBJ2-1, is as follows: EADIYQTPRYLVIGTGKKITLECSQTMGHDKMYWYQQDPGMELHLIHYSYGVNSTEKGDLSSESTVSRIRTEHFPLTLESARPSHTSQYLCASSESGTSSYNEQFFGPGTRLTVL.

The gene calls are TRBV12-3 or TRBV12-4 and TRBJ2-7; no clear D. The CDR3 runs to 13 residues. The germline V and J ends were trimmed by 7 bases and 4 bases, with 14 bases remaining between them. This CDR3 reads CASTGLFRYEQYF. For the CDR3, the DNA is TGTGCCAGCACAGGCCTATTTAGATACGAGCAGTACTTC.

The CDR3 sequence: CAISERASGDEQFF. The CDR3 nucleotides are TGTGCCATCAGTGAGAGGGCCTCCGGCGATGAGCAGTTCTTC. The chain has TRBV10-3 and TRBJ2-1; D gene ambiguous. V lost 2 bases, J lost 8 bases, and 13 bases lay in between. The CDR3 covers 14 residues. Germline-derived CDR1 and CDR2 are ENHRY and SYGVKD.

The genes are TRBV19 and TRBJ1-2; D may be TRBD1 (6 bases). The germline V gene has CDR1 LNHDA and CDR2 SQIVND (reference sequence). Between the trimmed V and J ends, which lost 4 bases and 10 bases, there was a span of 16 bases. There are 13 residues in the CDR3. The CDR3 sequence: CASSRTASADYTF. In nucleotides, the CDR3 is TGTGCCAGTAGTAGGACAGCGAGTGCCGACTACACCTTC.

The V call is TRBV27, the J call TRBJ2-1; no definite D call. The germline gives CDR1 MNHEY, CDR2 SMNVEV (reference sequence). V was cut by 3 bases and J by 9 bases, with 9 bases left in between. The CDR3 extends over 12 amino acids. The CDR3 loop is CASSFVLGEQFF. In DNA, the CDR3 is TGTGCCAGCAGTTTCGTCCTTGGTGAGCAGTTCTTC.

The chain is built from TRBV6-5 and TRBJ1-3; TRBD1 might be the D (6 bases). The CDR3 totals 15 residues. Germline-derived CDR1 and CDR2 are MNHEY and SVGAGI. Trimming removed 1 base from V and 7 bases from J, with 14 bases in between. In DNA form, the CDR3 reads TGTGCCAGCAGTTACTTAGGACAGTCTTCTAACACCATATATTTT. Translating gives CASSYLGQSSNTIYF.

CDR3 amino acids: CASSYEGYSYNEQFF. CDR3 nucleotide sequence: TGTGCCAGCAGTTACGAGGGCTACTCCTACAATGAGCAGTTCTTC. The chain carries TRBV6-2 or TRBV6-3 and TRBJ2-1, with D tentatively TRBD2 (5 bases). From germline, CDR1 is MNHEY and CDR2 SVGEGT. V was cut by 2 bases and J by 0 bases, with 8 bases left in between. This CDR3 contains 15 residues.

This clone was detected only once. The gene calls are TRBV14 and TRBJ2-7, with D perhaps matching TRBD1 or TRBD2 (6 bases each). Deletions cut 1 base from V and 0 bases from J, with 16 bases between. The CDR3 contains 17 residues. Germline V gene sequence: CDR1 SGHDN, CDR2 FVKESK. CDR3 residues: CASSQVSGGLSSYEQYF. The CDR3 nucleotides are TGTGCCAGCAGCCAAGTAAGTGGGGGGCTCAGCTCCTACGAGCAGTACTTC.

The chain recombines TRBV19 with TRBJ1-2; D gene unclear. Trimming removed 6 bases from V and 1 base from J, with 21 bases in between. The CDR3 runs to 17 residues. Germline CDR1 is LNHDA and CDR2 is SQIVND (reference sequence). The CDR3 nucleotides are TGTGCCAGTAGGGCCCCGGGCAGGCCTTCTCTTAACTATGGCTACACCTTC. It specifies CASRAPGRPSLNYGYTF.

This clone was seen a single time. The chain is built from TRBV4-1 and TRBJ1-4, with TRBD1 identical over 7 bases. V trimming: 0 bases; J trimming: 2 bases; junction bases outside the gene matches: 6. The germline V gene has CDR1 MGHRA and CDR2 YSYEKL. The CDR3 spans 17 residues. As DNA, the CDR3 is TGCGCCAGCAGCCAAGAGGACAGGTCGGGTACTAATGAAAAACTGTTTTTT. As protein: CASSQEDRSGTNEKLFF.

This chain links TRBV28 with TRBJ1-2; 11 bases align to TRBD1. Losses at the gene ends were 6 bases for V and 7 bases for J; bases not matched to a gene: 7. CDR1 MDHEN and CDR2 SYDVKM come from the germline V gene. The CDR3 covers 14 residues. In DNA, the CDR3 is TGTGCCAGCAGGGGGGGACAGGGGGACGGTGGCTACACCTTC. It codes for CASRGGQGDGGYTF.

This chain uses TRBV5-1 with TRBJ1-6, with TRBD1 as a possible D gene (5 bases). V shed 1 base and J shed 5 bases, with 22 bases lying between them. Germline CDR1 and CDR2: SGHRS and YFSETQ. The length of the CDR3 is 19 residues. Here the CDR3 DNA reads TGCGCCAGCAGCTTGATGGTCGGTCAGGGACTGGCGAATAATTCACCCCTCCACTTT. Translated, it gives CASSLMVGQGLANNSPLHF.

The chain links TRBV4-1 to TRBJ2-1; 9 bases agree with TRBD1. In germline, CDR1 is MGHRA, CDR2 YSYEKL. The CDR3 runs 15 residues. Unmatched junction bases numbered 10, after V lost 4 bases and J lost 9 bases. The CDR3, as DNA: TGCGCCAGCAGCCCGACCGGGACAGGGAAGGGTGAGCAGTTCTTC. Translated, it gives CASSPTGTGKGEQFF.

As DNA, the CDR3 is TGTGCCAGCAGCTTAGTGCACGGCGCAGGGTATCATCAGCCCCAGCATTTT. This gives the protein CASSLVHGAGYHQPQHF. The chain combines TRBV7-2 with TRBJ1-5; D may be TRBD1 (5 bases). The CDR3 has 17 residues. V was clipped by 1 base and J by 5 bases, with 18 bases between them. The V gene's germline CDR1 is SGHTA and CDR2 FQGNSA.

V is TRBV11-2 and J is TRBJ2-2; D might be TRBD2 (5 bases). This CDR3 spans 17 amino acids. The V gene's germline CDR1 is SGHAT and CDR2 FQNNGV. Deletions cut 5 bases from V and 6 bases from J, with 22 bases between. The DNA for the CDR3 is TGTGCCAGCAGCATAGTGGTGTCTAGCCGGGCGGCCGGGGAGCTGTTTTTT. It is translated as CASSIVVSSRAAGELFF.